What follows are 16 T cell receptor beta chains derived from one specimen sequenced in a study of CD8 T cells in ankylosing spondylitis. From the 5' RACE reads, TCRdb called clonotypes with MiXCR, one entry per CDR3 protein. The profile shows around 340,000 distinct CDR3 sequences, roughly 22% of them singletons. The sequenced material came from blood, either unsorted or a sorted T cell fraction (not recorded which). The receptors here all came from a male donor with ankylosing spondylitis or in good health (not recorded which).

CDR3 nucleotides: TGCAGCGTTGGTGGACTAGCGGGGGAAGAGACCCAGTACTTC. Translated: CSVGGLAGEETQYF. The rearrangement links TRBV29-1 to TRBJ2-5; TRBD2 matches at 13 bases. The CDR3 sequence is 14 residues long. The ends lost 4 bases at V and 3 bases at J; junction bases unmatched: 2. Looked up from germline, CDR1 is SQVTM and CDR2 is ANQGSEA. Combining the CDR3 with reference TRBV29-1 and TRBJ2-5 gives the whole variable domain SAVISQKPSRDICQRGTSLTIQCQVDSQVTMMFWYRQQPGQSLTLIATANQGSEATYESGFVIDKFPISRPNLTFSTLTVSNMSPEDSSIYLCSVGGLAGEETQYFGPGTRLLVL.

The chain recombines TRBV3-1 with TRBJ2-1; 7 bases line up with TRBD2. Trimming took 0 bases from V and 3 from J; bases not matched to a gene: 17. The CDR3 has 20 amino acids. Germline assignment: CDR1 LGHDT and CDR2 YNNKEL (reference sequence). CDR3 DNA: TGTGCCAGCAGCCAAGACGGACGGCGGGGGATCGTTTCCTTCTACAATGAGCAGTTCTTC. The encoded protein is CASSQDGRRGIVSFYNEQFF.

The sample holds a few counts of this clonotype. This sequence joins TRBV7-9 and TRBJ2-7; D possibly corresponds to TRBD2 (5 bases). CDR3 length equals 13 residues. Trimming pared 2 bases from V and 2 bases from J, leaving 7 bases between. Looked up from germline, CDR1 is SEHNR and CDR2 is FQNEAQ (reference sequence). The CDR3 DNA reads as TGTGCCAGCAGCTTACTGGGAGCCTACGAGCAGTACTTC. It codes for CASSLLGAYEQYF.

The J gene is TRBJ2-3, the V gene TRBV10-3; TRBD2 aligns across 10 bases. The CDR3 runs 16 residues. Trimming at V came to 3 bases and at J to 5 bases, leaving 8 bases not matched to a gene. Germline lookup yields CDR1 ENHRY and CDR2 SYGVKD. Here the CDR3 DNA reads TGTGCCATCAGTGACAAAAGCGGGGGGGCCGAAGATACGCAGTATTTT. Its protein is CAISDKSGGAEDTQYF.

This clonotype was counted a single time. CDR3 residues: CASSAAGRGYTF. As DNA, the CDR3 is TGTGCCAGCAGCGCCGCCGGGAGAGGCTACACCTTC. The chain carries TRBV9 and TRBJ1-2; D is unclear. Trimming took off 3 bases at V and 8 bases at J, with 11 bases between the two ends. Germline V gene data show CDR1 as SGDLS and CDR2 as YYNGEE. The CDR3 is made up of 12 amino acids.

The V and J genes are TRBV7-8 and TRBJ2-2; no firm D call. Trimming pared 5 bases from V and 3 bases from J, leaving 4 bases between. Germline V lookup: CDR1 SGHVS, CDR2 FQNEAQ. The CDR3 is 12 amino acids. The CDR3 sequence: CASSGYTGELFF. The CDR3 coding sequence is TGTGCCAGCAGCGGCTACACCGGGGAGCTGTTTTTT.

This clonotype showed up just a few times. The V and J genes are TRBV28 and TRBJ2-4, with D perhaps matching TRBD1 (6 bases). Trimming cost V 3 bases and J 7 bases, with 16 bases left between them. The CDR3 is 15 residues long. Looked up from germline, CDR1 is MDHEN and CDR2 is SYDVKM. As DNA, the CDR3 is TGTGCCAGCAGTTTGGGGTTTGCAGGGGAGAACATTCAGTACTTC. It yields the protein CASSLGFAGENIQYF.

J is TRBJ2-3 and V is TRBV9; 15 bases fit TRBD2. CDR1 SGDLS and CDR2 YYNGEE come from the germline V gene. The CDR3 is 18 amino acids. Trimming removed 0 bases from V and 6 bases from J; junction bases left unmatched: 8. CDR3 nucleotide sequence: TGTGCCAGCAGCGTAGAGGAGGGACTAGCGGGGGGCTGGGATACGCAGTATTTT. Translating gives CASSVEEGLAGGWDTQYF. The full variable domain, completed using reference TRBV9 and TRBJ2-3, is DSGVTQTPKHLITATGQRVTLRCSPRSGDLSVYWYQQSLDQGLQFLIQYYNGEERAKGNILERFSAQQFPDLHSELNLSSLELGDSALYFCASSVEEGLAGGWDTQYFGPGTRLTVL.

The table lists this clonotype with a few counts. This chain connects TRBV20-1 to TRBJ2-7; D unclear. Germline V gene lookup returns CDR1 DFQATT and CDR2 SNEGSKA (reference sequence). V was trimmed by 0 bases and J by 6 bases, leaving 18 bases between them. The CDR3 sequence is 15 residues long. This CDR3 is CSARDTPETLPEQYF. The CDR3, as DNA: TGCAGTGCTAGAGATACGCCAGAAACCCTTCCCGAGCAGTACTTC.

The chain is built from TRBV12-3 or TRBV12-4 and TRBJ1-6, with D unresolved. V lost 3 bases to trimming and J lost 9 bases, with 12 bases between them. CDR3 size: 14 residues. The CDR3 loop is CASSFADYSSPLHF. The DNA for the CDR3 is TGTGCCAGCAGTTTCGCGGACTATTCTTCACCCCTCCACTTT.

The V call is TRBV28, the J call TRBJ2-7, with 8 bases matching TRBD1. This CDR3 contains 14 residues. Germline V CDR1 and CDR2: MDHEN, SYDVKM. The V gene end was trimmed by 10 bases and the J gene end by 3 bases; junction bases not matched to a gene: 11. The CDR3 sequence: CATSEDRVIYEQYF. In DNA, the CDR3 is TGTGCCACCTCCGAGGACAGGGTGATCTACGAGCAGTACTTC.

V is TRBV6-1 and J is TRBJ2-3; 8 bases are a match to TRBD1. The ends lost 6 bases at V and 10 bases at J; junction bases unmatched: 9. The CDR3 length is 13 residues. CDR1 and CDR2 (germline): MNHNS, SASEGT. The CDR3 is CASSLTGQGAQYF. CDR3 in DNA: TGTGCCAGCAGCTTGACCGGACAGGGAGCGCAGTATTTT.

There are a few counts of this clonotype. DNA of the CDR3: TGCAGTGCTAGAGATTTGTGGGGGGCCCATAAGCACAATGAGCAGTTCTTC. Protein: CSARDLWGAHKHNEQFF. The chain uses TRBV20-1 and TRBJ2-1; D may match TRBD1 or TRBD2 (6 bases each). The CDR3 contains 17 residues. V lost 0 bases and J lost 5, with 20 bases in between. Germline assignment: CDR1 DFQATT and CDR2 SNEGSKA (reference sequence).

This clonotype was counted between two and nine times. The CDR3 here is CASSQDFVLGQGAYNEQFF. CDR3 sequence (DNA): TGTGCCAGCAGCCAAGATTTTGTTTTGGGACAGGGAGCCTACAATGAGCAGTTCTTC. This chain uses TRBV4-2 with TRBJ2-1, with 9 bases identical to TRBD1. The CDR3 length is 19 residues. With 0 bases clipped from V and 2 bases from J, the junction kept 11 bases outside the gene matches. The germline V gene encodes CDR1 LGHNA and CDR2 YNFKEQ.

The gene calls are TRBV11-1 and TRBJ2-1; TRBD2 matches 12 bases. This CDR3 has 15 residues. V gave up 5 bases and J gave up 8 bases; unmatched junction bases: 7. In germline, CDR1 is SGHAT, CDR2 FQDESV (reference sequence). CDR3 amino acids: CASSNLAGGLHEQFF. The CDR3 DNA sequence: TGTGCCAGCAGCAACCTAGCGGGGGGGCTGCATGAGCAGTTCTTC. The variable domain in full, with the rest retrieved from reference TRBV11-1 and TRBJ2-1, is EAEVAQSPRYKITEKSQAVAFWCDPISGHATLYWYRQILGQGPELLVQFQDESVVDDSQLPKDRFSAERLKGVDSTLKIQPAELGDSAMYLCASSNLAGGLHEQFFGPGTRLTVL.

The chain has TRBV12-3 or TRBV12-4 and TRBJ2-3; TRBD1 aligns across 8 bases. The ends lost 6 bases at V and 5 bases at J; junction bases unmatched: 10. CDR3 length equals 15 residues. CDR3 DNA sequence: TGTGCCAGCAGCCCCCAGGCAGGGGGCATAGATACGCAGTATTTT. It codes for CASSPQAGGIDTQYF.